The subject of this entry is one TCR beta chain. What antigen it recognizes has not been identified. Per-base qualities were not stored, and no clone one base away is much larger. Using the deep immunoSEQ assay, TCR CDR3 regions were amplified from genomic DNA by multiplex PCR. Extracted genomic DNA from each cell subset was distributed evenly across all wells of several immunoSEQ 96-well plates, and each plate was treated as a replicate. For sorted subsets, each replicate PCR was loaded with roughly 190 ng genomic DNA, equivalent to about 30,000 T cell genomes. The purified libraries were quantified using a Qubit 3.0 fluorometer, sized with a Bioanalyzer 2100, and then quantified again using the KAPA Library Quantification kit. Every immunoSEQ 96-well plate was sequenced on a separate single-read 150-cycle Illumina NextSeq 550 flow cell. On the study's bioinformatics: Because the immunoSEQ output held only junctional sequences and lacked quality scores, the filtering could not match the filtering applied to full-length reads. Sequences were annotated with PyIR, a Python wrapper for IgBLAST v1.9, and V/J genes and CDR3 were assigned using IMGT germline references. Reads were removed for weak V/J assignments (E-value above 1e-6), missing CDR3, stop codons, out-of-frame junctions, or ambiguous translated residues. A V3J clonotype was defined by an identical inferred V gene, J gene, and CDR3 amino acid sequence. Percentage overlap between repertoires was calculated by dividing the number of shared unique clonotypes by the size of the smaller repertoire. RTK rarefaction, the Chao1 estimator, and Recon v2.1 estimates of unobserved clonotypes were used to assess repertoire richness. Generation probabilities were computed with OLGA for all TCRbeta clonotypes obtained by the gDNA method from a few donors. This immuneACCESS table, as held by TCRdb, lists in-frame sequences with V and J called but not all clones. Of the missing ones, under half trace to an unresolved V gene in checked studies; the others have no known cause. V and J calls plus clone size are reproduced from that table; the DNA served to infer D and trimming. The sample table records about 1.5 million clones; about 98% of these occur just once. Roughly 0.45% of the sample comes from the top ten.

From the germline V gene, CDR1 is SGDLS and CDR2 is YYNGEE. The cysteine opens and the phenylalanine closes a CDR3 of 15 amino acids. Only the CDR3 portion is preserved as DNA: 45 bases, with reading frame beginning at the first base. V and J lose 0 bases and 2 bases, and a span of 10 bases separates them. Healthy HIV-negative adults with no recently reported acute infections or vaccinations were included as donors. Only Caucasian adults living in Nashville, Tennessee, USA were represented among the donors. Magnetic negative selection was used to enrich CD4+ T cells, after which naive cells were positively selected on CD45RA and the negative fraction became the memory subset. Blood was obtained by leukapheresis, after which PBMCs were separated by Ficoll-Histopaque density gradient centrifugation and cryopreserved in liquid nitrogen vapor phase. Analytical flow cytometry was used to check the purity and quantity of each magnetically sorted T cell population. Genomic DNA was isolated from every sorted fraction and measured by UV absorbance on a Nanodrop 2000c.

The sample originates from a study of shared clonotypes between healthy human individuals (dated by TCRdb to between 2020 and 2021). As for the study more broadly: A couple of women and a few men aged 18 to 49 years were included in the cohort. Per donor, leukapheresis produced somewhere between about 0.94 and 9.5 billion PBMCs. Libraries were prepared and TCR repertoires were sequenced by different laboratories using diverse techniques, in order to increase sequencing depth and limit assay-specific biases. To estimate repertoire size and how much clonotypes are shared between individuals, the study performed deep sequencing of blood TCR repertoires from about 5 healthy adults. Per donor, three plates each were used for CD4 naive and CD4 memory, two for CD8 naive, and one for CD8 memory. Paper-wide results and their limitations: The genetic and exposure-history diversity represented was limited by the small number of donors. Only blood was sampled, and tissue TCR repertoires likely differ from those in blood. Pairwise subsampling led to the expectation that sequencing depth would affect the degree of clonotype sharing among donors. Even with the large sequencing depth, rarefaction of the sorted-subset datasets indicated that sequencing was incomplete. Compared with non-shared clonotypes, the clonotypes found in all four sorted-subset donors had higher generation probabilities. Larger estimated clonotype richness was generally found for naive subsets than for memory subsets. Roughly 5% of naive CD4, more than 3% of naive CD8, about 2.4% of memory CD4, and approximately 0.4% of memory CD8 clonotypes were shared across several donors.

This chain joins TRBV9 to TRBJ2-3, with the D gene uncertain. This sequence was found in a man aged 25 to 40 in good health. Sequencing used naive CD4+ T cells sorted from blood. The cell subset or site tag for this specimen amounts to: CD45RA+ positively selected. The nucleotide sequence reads TGTGCCAGCAGCGTAGCTCCCCGCCTCACAGATACGCAGTATTTT. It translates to CASSVAPRLTDTQYF.